These 30 T cell receptor beta chains originate from one sample sequenced in a study of PD-1 blockade in classical Hodgkin lymphoma. Patients all relapsed after autologous stem cell transplantation, and there was variation in brentuximab vedotin exposure. Here immunoSEQ multiplex PCR was the method, and the copy in TCRdb shows in-frame clones only, minus some. The sample yields approximately 99,000 clones, roughly 80% seen once. The source was peripheral blood mononuclear cells (PBMCs), collected before the second cycle of nivolumab. The origin of the receptors is a human donor with classical Hodgkin lymphoma.

The gene calls are TRBV6-5 and TRBJ2-1; D call uncertain. The CDR3 is made up of 10 amino acids. Trimming shortened V by 8 bases and J by 6 bases, and 5 bases separated the two germline ends. CDR1 is MNHEY, CDR2 SVGAGI, per germline. As DNA, the CDR3 is TGTGCCAGCGGATTCAATGAGCAGTTCTTC. Translating it yields CASGFNEQFF.

The table lists this clone with a count of one. The junction and the germline gene differ at one end; a read error may be behind it. The rearrangement links TRBV5-4 to TRBJ1-1; D perhaps matches TRBD1 (5 bases). Germline V gene data show CDR1 as SGHNT and CDR2 as YYREEE (reference sequence). The CDR3 totals 13 residues. CDR3 in amino acids: CASSRDRNTEAFF. For the CDR3, the DNA is TGCGCCAGCAGCCGCGACAGGAACACTGAAGCTTTCTTT. Full variable domain (rest looked up from reference TRBV5-4 and TRBJ1-1): ETGVTQSPTHLIKTRGQQVTLRCSSQSGHNTVSWYQQALGQGPQFIFQYYREEENGRGNFPPRFSGLQFPNYSSELNVNALELDDSALYLCASSRDRNTEAFFGQGTRLTVV.

The chain combines TRBV10-3 with TRBJ2-7; 15 bases agree with TRBD2. The CDR3 has 13 residues. CDR1 and CDR2 (germline): ENHRY, SYGVKD. With 6 bases clipped from V and 6 bases from J, the junction kept 0 bases outside the gene matches. CDR3 nucleotide sequence: TGTGCCATCAGGGGACTAGCGGGAGGCGAGCAGTACTTC. It yields the protein CAIRGLAGGEQYF.

Turning to this clone: One end of the junction is discordant with germline, which a read error may explain. The chain has TRBV6-1 and TRBJ2-7; D might be TRBD1 (6 bases). The CDR3 consists of 13 residues. CDR1 is MNHNS and CDR2 is SASEGT in the germline V gene. CDR3 protein: CASSEARSGARFF. The CDR3 DNA reads TGTGCCAGCAGTGAAGCGCGGTCAGGGGCGCGTTTCTTC.

V gene TRBV29-1 combines with J gene TRBJ1-2, with 8 bases lining up with TRBD1. Germline V gene lookup returns CDR1 SQVTM and CDR2 ANQGSEA. The CDR3 length is 16 residues. Unmatched junction bases numbered 11, after V lost 3 bases and J lost 2 bases. Written as DNA, the CDR3 is TGCAGCGTTGATGGGGCCTCGACAGGGGCCAACTATGGCTACACCTTC. Protein product: CSVDGASTGANYGYTF.

V and J are TRBV6-5 and TRBJ2-1; 9 bases match TRBD1. V trimming: 6 bases; J trimming: 0 bases; junction bases outside the gene matches: 3. Germline values: CDR1 MNHEY, CDR2 SVGAGI. This CDR3 has 15 amino acids. CDR3: CASSRDRDSYNEQFF. The CDR3 DNA follows: TGTGCCAGCAGCCGGGACAGGGACTCCTACAATGAGCAGTTCTTC.

The chain links TRBV4-1 to TRBJ2-1; D remains unclear. Germline lookup yields CDR1 MGHRA and CDR2 YSYEKL. Trimming cost V 1 base and J 3 bases, with 7 bases left between them. The CDR3 loop spans 14 amino acids. The CDR3 reads CASSQGDFYNEQFF. For the CDR3, the DNA is TGCGCCAGCAGCCAAGGAGACTTCTACAATGAGCAGTTCTTC.

The rearrangement links TRBV14 to TRBJ2-7, with a weak D call TRBD1 (6 bases). The germline CDR1 and CDR2 sequences are SGHDN and FVKESK. Trimming left V 0 bases short and J 5 bases short, with 14 bases between. CDR3 length: 15 amino acids. The CDR3 region is CASSQDGAGENEQYF. Here the CDR3 DNA reads TGTGCCAGCAGCCAAGATGGGGCAGGGGAAAACGAGCAGTACTTC. The full variable domain, rest sourced from reference TRBV14 and TRBJ2-7, is EAGVTQFPSHSVIEKGQTVTLRCDPISGHDNLYWYRRVMGKEIKFLLHFVKESKQDESGMPNNRFLAERTGGTYSTLKVQPAELEDSGVYFCASSQDGAGENEQYFGPGTRLTVT.

The genes are TRBV5-1 and TRBJ2-1; 7 nucleotides align to TRBD1. V shed 4 bases and J 5 bases; nucleotides not matched to a gene: 6. Germline V gene data show CDR1 as SGHRS and CDR2 as YFSETQ. CDR3 length equals 14 residues. CDR3 loop: CASSGTGQNNEQFF. CDR3 nucleotide sequence: TGCGCCAGCAGCGGGACGGGACAGAACAATGAGCAGTTCTTC.

The J gene is TRBJ1-1, the V gene TRBV10-3, with TRBD1 matching 9 bases. Germline V gene data show CDR1 as ENHRY and CDR2 as SYGVKD. V shed 0 bases, J shed 7 bases, and the junction held 6 bases outside the gene matches. The CDR3 has 15 amino acids. CDR3 sequence reads: CAISESRTGEGEAFF. In DNA form, the CDR3 reads TGTGCCATCAGTGAGTCCCGGACAGGGGAGGGTGAAGCTTTCTTT.

This clone appeared once. The V call is TRBV6-5, the J call TRBJ2-7; no clear D gene. CDR1 and CDR2 (germline): MNHEY, SVGAGI. Trimming took off 5 bases at V and 6 bases at J, with 8 bases between the two ends. The length of the CDR3 is 11 residues. CDR3 residues: CASSSPGEQYF. The CDR3, as DNA: TGTGCCAGCAGTAGCCCCGGCGAGCAGTACTTC.

The genes are TRBV5-5 and TRBJ1-1; maybe TRBD1 (5 bases). Germline V CDR1 and CDR2: SGHKS, YYEKEE (reference sequence). This CDR3 is 15 amino acids long. Trimming removed 0 bases at V and 3 bases at J, with 12 bases between. This chain's CDR3 is CASSLGGTTDTEAFF. The DNA of the CDR3 is TGTGCCAGCAGCTTGGGGGGGACTACGGACACTGAAGCTTTCTTT.

The J gene is TRBJ2-5, the V gene TRBV18, with 10 bases matching TRBD1. The CDR3 has 14 amino acids. After removal of 6 bases from V and 5 bases from J, the junction contained 6 bases not matched to a gene. CDR1 is KGHSH and CDR2 is LQKENI in the germline V gene. DNA of the CDR3: TGTGCCAGCTCCCGTCCGGACAGGGGGGAGACCCAGTACTTC. The encoded protein is CASSRPDRGETQYF.

The J gene is TRBJ2-6, the V gene TRBV18; a possible D gene is TRBD2 (6 bases). The germline V gene has CDR1 KGHSH and CDR2 LQKENI. V was cut by 6 bases and J by 4 bases, with 19 bases left in between. The CDR3 runs to 17 residues. The CDR3 reads CASSPRDFPWGANVLTF. DNA for the CDR3: TGTGCCAGCTCCCCCCGGGACTTTCCATGGGGGGCCAACGTCCTGACTTTC. Full variable domain (rest looked up from reference TRBV18 and TRBJ2-6): NAGVMQNPRHLVRRRGQEARLRCSPMKGHSHVYWYRQLPEEGLKFMVYLQKENIIDESGMPKERFSAEFPKEGPSILRIQQVVRGDSAAYFCASSPRDFPWGANVLTFGAGSRLTVL.

CDR3 sequence reads: CASSQVPGSGQGAFF. The CDR3 DNA sequence: TGTGCCAGCAGCCAAGTACCGGGCTCCGGGCAGGGAGCTTTCTTT. The chain carries TRBV14 and TRBJ1-1, with a weak D call TRBD1 (5 bases). Trimming removed 1 base at V and 10 bases at J, with 19 bases between. The CDR3 contains 15 residues. Per the germline V gene, CDR1 is SGHDN and CDR2 is FVKESK.

The count of this clone is one. The chain carries TRBV19 and TRBJ2-5; D may be TRBD1 or TRBD2 (5 bases each). This CDR3 has 16 residues. Germline-derived CDR1 and CDR2 are LNHDA and SQIVND (reference sequence). Trimming removed 5 bases from V and 3 bases from J, with 19 bases in between. The CDR3 spells CASSEFRGRDEETQYF. CDR3 nucleotide sequence: TGTGCCAGTAGTGAGTTCCGGGGCAGAGACGAAGAGACCCAGTACTTC.

This clone has just one count. The V and J genes are TRBV5-1 and TRBJ1-2, with 8 nucleotides matching TRBD1. Germline CDR1 is SGHRS and CDR2 is YFSETQ. The CDR3 covers 15 residues. V dropped 9 bases and J dropped 6; count of bases not matched to a gene: 16. CDR3 loop: CATETGTGGTNGYTF. The CDR3 DNA reads as TGCGCCACCGAGACCGGGACAGGTGGGACCAATGGCTACACCTTC.

This rearrangement joins TRBV5-4 to TRBJ1-5; D gene ambiguous. Germline assignment: CDR1 SGHNT and CDR2 YYREEE (reference sequence). The CDR3 consists of 15 residues. Trimming removed 0 bases at V and 10 bases at J, with 17 bases between. CDR3 region: CASSLGPGQVEPQHF. DNA for the CDR3: TGTGCCAGCAGCTTGGGGCCGGGTCAGGTGGAACCCCAGCATTTT.

This chain uses TRBV15 with TRBJ1-1, with unresolved D. This CDR3 contains 13 residues. V was shortened by 0 bases and J by 8 bases, with 10 bases between the two germline ends. The V gene's germline CDR1 is LNHNV and CDR2 YYDKDF (reference sequence). The DNA of the CDR3 is TGTGCCACCAGCAGAGAGAGCCGCTCGGAAGCTTTCTTT. Amino acid sequence: CATSRESRSEAFF.

The V call is TRBV5-6, the J call TRBJ2-5, with D perhaps matching TRBD1 (6 bases). CDR3 length equals 15 residues. Germline V CDR1 and CDR2: SGHDT, YYEEEE. V was clipped by 0 bases and J by 9 bases, with 18 bases between them. The CDR3 sequence: CASSLVGGRYVAQYF. Here the CDR3 DNA reads TGTGCCAGCAGCTTGGTAGGGGGAAGGTATGTGGCCCAGTACTTC. The full variable domain, rest sourced from reference TRBV5-6 and TRBJ2-5, is DAGVTQSPTHLIKTRGQQVTLRCSPKSGHDTVSWYQQALGQGPQFIFQYYEEEERQRGNFPDRFSGHQFPNYSSELNVNALLLGDSALYLCASSLVGGRYVAQYFGPGTRLLVL.

This chain links TRBV5-1 with TRBJ2-1; D is perhaps TRBD2 (6 bases). Trimming shortened V by 0 bases and J by 3 bases, and 13 bases separated the two germline ends. Per germline, CDR1 SGHRS and CDR2 YFSETQ. The CDR3 is 16 amino acids. The CDR3 sequence: CASSLGKGLIYNEQFF. The CDR3 region has the DNA TGCGCCAGCAGCTTGGGGAAAGGACTAATCTACAATGAGCAGTTCTTC.

This chain uses TRBV7-9 with TRBJ2-5, with 7 nucleotides matching TRBD2. Germline lookup yields CDR1 SEHNR and CDR2 FQNEAQ (reference sequence). This CDR3 has 15 amino acids. V lost 5 bases and J lost 1; bases outside the gene matches: 7. CDR3 in amino acids: CASSPRLAAQETQYF. The CDR3 region has the DNA TGTGCCAGCAGCCCCCGGCTAGCGGCCCAAGAGACCCAGTACTTC. Filled out from reference TRBV7-9 and TRBJ2-5, the complete variable domain reads DTGVSQNPRHKITKRGQNVTFRCDPISEHNRLYWYRQTLGQGPEFLTYFQNEAQLEKSRLLSDRFSAERPKGSFSTLEIQRTEQGDSAMYLCASSPRLAAQETQYFGPGTRLLVL.

The chain has TRBV9 and TRBJ1-2; weak D call: TRBD1 (5 bases). The CDR3 is 14 residues long. Per germline, CDR1 SGDLS and CDR2 YYNGEE. Trimming removed 0 bases from V and 0 bases from J, with 6 bases in between. The chain's CDR3 is CASSVGGANYGYTF. DNA of the CDR3: TGTGCCAGCAGCGTAGGGGGGGCTAACTATGGCTACACCTTC.

This chain joins TRBV9 and TRBJ2-3, with D uncertain. The germline CDR1 and CDR2 sequences are SGDLS and YYNGEE. The V gene lost 0 bases and the J gene lost 1 base, with 9 bases spanning the gap. This CDR3 is built from 15 residues. CDR3 in amino acids: CASSVGNPGTDTQYF. Here the CDR3 DNA reads TGTGCCAGCAGCGTAGGGAATCCCGGCACAGATACGCAGTATTTT.

This clone was recorded a few times. The V gene is TRBV7-2, the J gene TRBJ2-3; 11 nucleotides match TRBD2. This CDR3 has 17 residues. Germline V gene sequence: CDR1 SGHTA, CDR2 FQGNSA. With V trimmed by 1 base and J by 0 bases, 3 bases remained unmatched. The CDR3 DNA reads as TGTGCCAGCAGCTTAGATTTAGCGGGAGGGAGCACAGATACGCAGTATTTT. Its protein product is CASSLDLAGGSTDTQYF. The full variable domain, in which reference TRBV7-2 and TRBJ2-3 provide the parts outside the CDR3, is GAGVSQSPSNKVTEKGKDVELRCDPISGHTALYWYRQSLGQGLEFLIYFQGNSAPDKSGLPSDRFSAERTGGSVSTLTIQRTQQEDSAVYLCASSLDLAGGSTDTQYFGPGTRLTVL.

The CDR3: CASSKLVADTQYF. The DNA of the CDR3 is TGTGCCAGCTCAAAGTTGGTGGCAGATACGCAGTATTTT. This chain connects TRBV18 to TRBJ2-3; D gene unclear. Germline values: CDR1 KGHSH, CDR2 LQKENI. V lost 5 bases to trimming and J lost 4 bases, with 10 bases between them. This CDR3 comprises 13 residues.

The rearrangement uses TRBV5-1 and TRBJ2-7; D not certain. The CDR3 loop spans 15 amino acids. Germline CDR1 is SGHRS and CDR2 is YFSETQ. Trimming left V 0 bases short and J 0 bases short, with 10 bases between. As DNA, the CDR3 is TGCGCCAGCAGCTTGGATCGCGGAAACTCCTACGAGCAGTACTTC. Translating it yields CASSLDRGNSYEQYF. Combining the CDR3 with reference TRBV5-1 and TRBJ2-7 gives the whole variable domain KAGVTQTPRYLIKTRGQQVTLSCSPISGHRSVSWYQQTPGQGLQFLFEYFSETQRNKGNFPGRFSGRQFSNSRSEMNVSTLELGDSALYLCASSLDRGNSYEQYFGPGTRLTVT.

The rearrangement uses TRBV5-1 and TRBJ1-1; TRBD1 might be the D (5 bases). The CDR3 totals 15 residues. The germline V and J ends were trimmed by 0 bases and 2 bases, with 11 bases remaining between them. Germline assignment: CDR1 SGHRS and CDR2 YFSETQ. Written as DNA, the CDR3 is TGCGCCAGCAGCTTGGAAGACAGAGAAAACACTGAAGCTTTCTTT. Protein sequence: CASSLEDRENTEAFF.

CDR3 in amino acids: CASSPIGNTEAFF. The CDR3 DNA reads as TGTGCCAGCTCACCTATTGGGAACACTGAAGCTTTCTTT. V and J are TRBV18 and TRBJ1-1; D is ambiguous. The CDR3 is 13 residues long. Trimming stripped 3 bases from V and 1 base from J, with 6 bases between. Germline V gene data show CDR1 as KGHSH and CDR2 as LQKENI.

This chain connects TRBV6-1 to TRBJ1-2; TRBD1 agrees at 10 bases. Germline V gene data show CDR1 as MNHNS and CDR2 as SASEGT. The ends lost 6 bases at V and 2 bases at J; junction bases unmatched: 9. The CDR3 totals 16 residues. The CDR3 protein is CASRERTGGKNYGYTF. CDR3 nucleotide sequence: TGTGCCAGCAGAGAACGGACAGGGGGTAAGAACTATGGCTACACCTTC.